This entry concerns a single TCR beta chain. Its matching antigen is unknown. As every portion of the isolated RNA was reverse transcribed, the sequencing read expressed TCRB transcripts. Libraries were prepared by immunoSEQ multiplex PCR; TCRdb keeps only in-frame clonotypes and omits some of them. The repertoire holds about 140,000 clones, with about 9.7% as singletons. Germline CDR1 MNHEY, CDR2 SVGAGI. The V segment lost 4 bases and the J segment 5 bases; nucleotides outside the gene matches: 14. The CDR3 sequence is 16 residues long. The data stem from a study of beta chain features in type 1 diabetes. Study outcomes and limitations: Amplification by PCR could prefer shorter templates, with the same effect in patients and controls. VDJ junctions from patients with type 1 diabetes contained fewer insertions and more deletions.

A CD45RO/CCR7/CD25/CD127/CD95/CD27 panel sorted naive, central memory, regulatory and stem cell-like memory CD4+ cells. Purity (above 95%) was reached by all sorted populations. Sequencing was done on a sample of central memory CD4+ T cells from blood. This TCR derives from a woman aged 40 to 55 in good health. The chain carries TRBV6-5 and TRBJ2-7, with 7 nucleotides matching TRBD1. DNA of the CDR3: TGTGCCAGCAGTTTACGTCTTGGCAGGGGGAGCCACGAGCAGTACTTC. Protein: CASSLRLGRGSHEQYF.